This T cell receptor beta chain was observed in a study of T cell changes during pregnancy in multiple sclerosis (dated by TCRdb to between 2018 and 2021). With respect to the entire study: The study looked at changes in the T cell repertoire across pregnancy in women with multiple sclerosis.

The library was produced with the immunoSEQ multiplex PCR assay. TCRdb obtained this table from immuneACCESS and retained in-frame rearrangements with V and J assigned. These tables miss some clones; where compared with another copy, unresolved V genes account for less than half of the shortfall, and the remainder is unexplained. This sample is represented by 15,000 to 20,000 clones; 80% to 90% of them were singletons. The leading ten clones occupy around 5% of the sample. There are 12 amino acids in the CDR3, from cysteine to phenylalanine inclusive. Only the CDR3 portion is preserved as DNA: 36 bases, with reading frame beginning at the first base. The V and J ends are trimmed by 7 bases and 2 bases, leaving 8 bases between them. The germline V gene provides CDR1 SNHLY and CDR2 FYNNEI. In regard to this clone: It lacks a known antigen. The input lacks base qualities; no much larger clone sits a single base away.

This specimen consisted of CD8+ T cells from peripheral blood mononuclear cells, obtained in the third trimester of pregnancy. This clonotype originated in a female donor in good health, enrolled as a control in a pregnancy study. The chain employs TRBV2 and TRBJ1-2; no confident D gene assignment can be made. The nucleotide sequence is TGTGCCAGCATATCGAGGAACTATGGCTACACCTTC. Translated, this gives CASISRNYGYTF.